These 6 T cell receptor beta chains were all obtained from the same sample, sequenced in a study of blood T cell repertoires in COVID-19. Sequenced by immunoSEQ multiplex PCR; TCRdb stores in-frame clones only, minus some. The table has fewer than 500,000 clones, approximately 77% seen once. The sequencing sample was made of peripheral blood. The source is a human donor with acute or convalescent COVID-19. The donor label of this sample is uncertain.

The gene calls are TRBV30 and TRBJ1-2, with 10 nucleotides matching TRBD1. There are 16 residues in the CDR3. V lost 1 base, J lost 2 bases, and 7 bases stayed unmatched. Germline lookup yields CDR1 GTSNPN and CDR2 SVGIG (reference sequence). CDR3 in DNA: TGTGCCTGGAGTGCAAAACCGGGACAGGGGAACTATGGCTACACCTTC. Its protein product is CAWSAKPGQGNYGYTF.

This clone appeared a single time. V and J are TRBV7-2 and TRBJ2-7, with D perhaps matching TRBD1 (6 bases). V gave up 5 bases and J gave up 6 bases, with 20 bases separating them. The CDR3 covers 15 residues. Germline assignment: CDR1 SGHTA and CDR2 FQGNSA. CDR3 loop: CASSLVGARVGEQYF. DNA for the CDR3: TGTGCCAGCAGCCTGGTGGGGGCTCGGGTTGGCGAGCAGTACTTC.

The J gene is TRBJ2-7, the V gene TRBV11-2; possible D gene TRBD2, 5 bases. Germline-derived CDR1 and CDR2 are SGHAT and FQNNGV. This CDR3 region has 15 residues. The V end lost 5 bases, the J end lost 2 bases, and 16 bases lay between the germline ends. CDR3: CASSPRGSNTYEQYF. CDR3 DNA: TGTGCCAGCAGCCCCCGAGGGAGTAATACCTACGAGCAGTACTTC.

The J gene is TRBJ2-1, the V gene TRBV19, with TRBD2 matching 10 bases. Looked up from germline, CDR1 is LNHDA and CDR2 is SQIVND (reference sequence). The V gene end was trimmed by 5 bases and the J gene end by 6 bases; junction bases not matched to a gene: 13. CDR3 size: 17 residues. The CDR3 sequence is CASSPLPGTSEPNEQFF. CDR3 sequence (DNA): TGTGCCAGTAGTCCTCTGCCCGGGACTAGCGAGCCCAATGAGCAGTTCTTC.

The chain uses TRBV18 and TRBJ2-7; D is possibly TRBD1 (6 bases). This CDR3 has 13 residues. The V end lost 3 bases, the J end lost 5 bases, and 11 bases lay between the germline ends. Germline V gene lookup returns CDR1 KGHSH and CDR2 LQKENI. CDR3 sequence: CASSPGRTDEQYF. CDR3 nucleotides: TGTGCCAGCTCACCCGGTCGGACAGACGAGCAGTACTTC.

The chain carries TRBV6-5 and TRBJ2-7; D may be TRBD2 (6 bases). V lost 6 bases, J lost 6 bases, and 15 bases lay in between. Germline V gene sequence: CDR1 MNHEY, CDR2 SVGAGI. The CDR3 consists of 13 residues. The CDR3 sequence is CASSQGGGGEQYF. In DNA, the CDR3 is TGTGCCAGCAGCCAGGGAGGTGGGGGCGAGCAGTACTTC.